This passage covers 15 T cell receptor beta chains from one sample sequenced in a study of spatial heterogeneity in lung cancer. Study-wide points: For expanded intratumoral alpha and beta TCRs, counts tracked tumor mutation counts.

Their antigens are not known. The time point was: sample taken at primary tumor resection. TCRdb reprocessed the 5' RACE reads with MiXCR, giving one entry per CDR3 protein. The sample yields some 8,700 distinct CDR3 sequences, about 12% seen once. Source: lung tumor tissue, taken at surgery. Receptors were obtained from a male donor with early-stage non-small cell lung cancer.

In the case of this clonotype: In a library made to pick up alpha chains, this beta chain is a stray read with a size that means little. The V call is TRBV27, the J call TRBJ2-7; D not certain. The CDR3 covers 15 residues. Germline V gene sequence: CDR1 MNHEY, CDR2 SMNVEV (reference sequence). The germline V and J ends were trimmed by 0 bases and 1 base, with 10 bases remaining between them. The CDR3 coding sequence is TGTGCCAGCAGTTTATCCATGACACCTTCCTACGAGCAGTACTTC. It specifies CASSLSMTPSYEQYF.

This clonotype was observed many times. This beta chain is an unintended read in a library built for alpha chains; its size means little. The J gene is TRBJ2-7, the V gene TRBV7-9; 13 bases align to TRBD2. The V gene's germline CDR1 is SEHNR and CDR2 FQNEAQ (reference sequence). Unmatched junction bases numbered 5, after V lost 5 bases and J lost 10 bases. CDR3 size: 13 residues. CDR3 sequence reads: CASSTTSGRFQYF. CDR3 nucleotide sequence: TGTGCCAGCAGCACGACTAGCGGGAGGTTTCAGTACTTC.

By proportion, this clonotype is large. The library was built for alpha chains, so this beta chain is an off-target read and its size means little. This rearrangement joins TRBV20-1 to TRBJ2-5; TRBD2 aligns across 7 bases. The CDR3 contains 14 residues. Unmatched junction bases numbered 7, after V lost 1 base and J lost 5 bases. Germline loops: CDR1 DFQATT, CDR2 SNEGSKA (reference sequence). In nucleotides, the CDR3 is TGCAGTGCTAGAGTGACGGGAGGTGGGGAGACCCAGTACTTC. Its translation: CSARVTGGGETQYF.

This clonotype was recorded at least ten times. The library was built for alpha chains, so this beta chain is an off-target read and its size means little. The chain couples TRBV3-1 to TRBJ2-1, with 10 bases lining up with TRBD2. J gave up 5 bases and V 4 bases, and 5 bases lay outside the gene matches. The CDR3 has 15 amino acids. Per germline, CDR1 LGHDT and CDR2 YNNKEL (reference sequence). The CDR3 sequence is CASSPAGGPHNEQFF. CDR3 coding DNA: TGTGCCAGCAGCCCAGCGGGAGGGCCGCACAATGAGCAGTTCTTC.

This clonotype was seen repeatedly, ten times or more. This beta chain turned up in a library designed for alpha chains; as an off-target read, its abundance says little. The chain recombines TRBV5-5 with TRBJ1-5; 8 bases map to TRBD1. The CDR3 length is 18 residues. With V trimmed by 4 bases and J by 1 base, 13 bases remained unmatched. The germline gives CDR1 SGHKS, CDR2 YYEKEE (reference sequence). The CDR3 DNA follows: TGTGCCAGCAGCCCACACCGGACAGGGCCGACGAGCAATCAGCCCCAGCATTTT. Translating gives CASSPHRTGPTSNQPQHF.

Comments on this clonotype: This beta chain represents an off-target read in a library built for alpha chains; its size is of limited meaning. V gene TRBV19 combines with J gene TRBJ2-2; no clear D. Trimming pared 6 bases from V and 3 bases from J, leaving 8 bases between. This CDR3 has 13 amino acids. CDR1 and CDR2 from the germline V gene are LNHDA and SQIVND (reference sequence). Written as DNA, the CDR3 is TGTGCCAGTAGGCCTGAGTACACCGGGGAGCTGTTTTTT. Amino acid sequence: CASRPEYTGELFF.

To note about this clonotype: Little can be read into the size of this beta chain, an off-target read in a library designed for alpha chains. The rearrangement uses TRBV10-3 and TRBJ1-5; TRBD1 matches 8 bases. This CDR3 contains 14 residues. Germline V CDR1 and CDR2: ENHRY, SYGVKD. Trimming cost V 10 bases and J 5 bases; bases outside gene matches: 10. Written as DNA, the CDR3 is TGTGCCACTCTGGGACAGGCCCTTGATCAGCCCCAGCATTTT. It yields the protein CATLGQALDQPQHF.

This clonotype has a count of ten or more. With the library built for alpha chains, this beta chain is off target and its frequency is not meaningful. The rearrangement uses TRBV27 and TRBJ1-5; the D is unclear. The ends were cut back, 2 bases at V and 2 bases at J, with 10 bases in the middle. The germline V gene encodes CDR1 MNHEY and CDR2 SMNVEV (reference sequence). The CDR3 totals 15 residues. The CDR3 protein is CASSLGPFGNQPQHF. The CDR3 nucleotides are TGTGCCAGCAGTTTAGGTCCCTTTGGCAATCAGCCCCAGCATTTT.

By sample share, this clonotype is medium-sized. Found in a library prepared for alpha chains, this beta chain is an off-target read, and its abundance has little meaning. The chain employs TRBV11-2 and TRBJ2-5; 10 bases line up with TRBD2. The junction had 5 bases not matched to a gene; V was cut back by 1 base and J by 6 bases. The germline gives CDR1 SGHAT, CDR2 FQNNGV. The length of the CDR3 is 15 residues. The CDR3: CASSLAGTSAKTQYF. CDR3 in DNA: TGTGCCAGCAGCTTAGCCGGGACTAGCGCGAAGACCCAGTACTTC.

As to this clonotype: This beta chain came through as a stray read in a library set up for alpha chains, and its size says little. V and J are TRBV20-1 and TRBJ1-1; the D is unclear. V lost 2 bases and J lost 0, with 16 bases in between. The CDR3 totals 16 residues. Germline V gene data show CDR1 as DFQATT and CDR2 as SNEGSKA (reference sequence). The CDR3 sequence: CSARTTAGFMNTEAFF. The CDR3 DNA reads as TGCAGTGCTAGAACAACCGCGGGTTTCATGAACACTGAAGCTTTCTTT.

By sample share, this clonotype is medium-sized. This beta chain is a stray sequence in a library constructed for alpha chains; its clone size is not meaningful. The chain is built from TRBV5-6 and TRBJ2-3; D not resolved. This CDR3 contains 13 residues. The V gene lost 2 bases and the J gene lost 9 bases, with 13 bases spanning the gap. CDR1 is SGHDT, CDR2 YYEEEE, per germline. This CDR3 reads CASSFALDETQYF. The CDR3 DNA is TGTGCCAGCAGCTTTGCTTTAGATGAAACGCAGTATTTT.

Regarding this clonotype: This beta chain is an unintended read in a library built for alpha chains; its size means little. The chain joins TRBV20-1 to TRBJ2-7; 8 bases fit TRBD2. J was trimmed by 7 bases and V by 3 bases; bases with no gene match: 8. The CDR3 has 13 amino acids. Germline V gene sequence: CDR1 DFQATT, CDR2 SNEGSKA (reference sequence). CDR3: CSASLAGLREQYF. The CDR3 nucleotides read TGCAGTGCTAGTCTAGCGGGTCTTAGGGAGCAGTACTTC.

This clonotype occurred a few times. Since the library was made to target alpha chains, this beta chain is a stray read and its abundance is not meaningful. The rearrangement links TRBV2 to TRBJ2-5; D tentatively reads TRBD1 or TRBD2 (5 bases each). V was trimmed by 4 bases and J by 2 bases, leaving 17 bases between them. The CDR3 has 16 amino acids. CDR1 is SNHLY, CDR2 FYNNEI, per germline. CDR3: CASSVNPGRGQETQYF. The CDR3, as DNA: TGTGCCAGCAGTGTAAACCCGGGACGGGGACAAGAGACCCAGTACTTC.

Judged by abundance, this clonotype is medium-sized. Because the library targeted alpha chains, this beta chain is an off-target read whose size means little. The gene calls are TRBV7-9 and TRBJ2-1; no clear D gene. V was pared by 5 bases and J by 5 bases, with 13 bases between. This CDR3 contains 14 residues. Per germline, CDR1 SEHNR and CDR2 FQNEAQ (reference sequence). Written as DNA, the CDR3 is TGTGCCAGCAGCCCCTCGAACGCTCACAATGAGCAGTTCTTC. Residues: CASSPSNAHNEQFF.

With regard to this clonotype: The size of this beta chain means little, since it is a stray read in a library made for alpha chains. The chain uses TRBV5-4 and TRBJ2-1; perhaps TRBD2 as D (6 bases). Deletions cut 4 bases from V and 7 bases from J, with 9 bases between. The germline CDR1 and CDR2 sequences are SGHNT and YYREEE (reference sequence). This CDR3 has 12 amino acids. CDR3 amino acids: CASSPGDNEQFF. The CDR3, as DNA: TGTGCCAGCAGCCCGGGGGATAATGAGCAGTTCTTC.